The 6 T cell receptor beta chains below all came from one sample that was sequenced in a study of T cell responses to AZD1222 COVID-19 vaccine. TCRdb's table, derived via immunoSEQ multiplex PCR, lists solely in-frame clones and lacks some. The profile shows roughly 120,000 clones, about nine tenths of them singletons. Sequenced here: peripheral blood, sampled on day 0 of AZD1222 vaccination. Source of these receptors: an adult in good health.

This chain uses TRBV6-2 or TRBV6-3 with TRBJ2-4; 11 bases agree with TRBD2. The J segment lost 7 bases and the V segment lost 4 bases, leaving 9 bases of the junction unmatched. Germline loops: CDR1 MNHEY, CDR2 SVGEGT. This CDR3 has 16 amino acids. The CDR3 DNA sequence: TGTGCCAGCAGTTTCCTACTAGCGGGAGACAGGAACATTCAGTACTTC. Translated, it gives CASSFLLAGDRNIQYF.

This chain connects TRBV2 to TRBJ1-2; TRBD1 is a possible D gene (6 bases). V was trimmed by 2 bases and J by 7 bases, leaving 17 bases between them. CDR1 is SNHLY and CDR2 is FYNNEI in the germline V gene. CDR3 size: 15 residues. CDR3 nucleotide sequence: TGTGCCAGCAGTGAAATCCCCGGGGGGGGCGGTGGCTACACCTTC. Encoded protein: CASSEIPGGGGGYTF.

Here the CDR3 DNA reads TGTGCCAGCTCACCATTTAGGGACACTGAAGCTTTCTTT. Protein product: CASSPFRDTEAFF. This chain uses TRBV18 with TRBJ1-1, with D unresolved. Trimming stripped 2 bases from V and 3 bases from J, with 7 bases between. CDR1 is KGHSH, CDR2 LQKENI, per germline. The CDR3 has 13 amino acids.

This sequence joins TRBV2 and TRBJ2-5; D unclear. V shed 7 bases and J shed 3 bases, with 6 bases lying between them. Looked up from germline, CDR1 is SNHLY and CDR2 is FYNNEI. CDR3 length equals 11 residues. CDR3 loop: CASKTEETQYF. CDR3 DNA sequence: TGTGCCAGCAAGACCGAAGAGACCCAGTACTTC.

This clone was seen only once. The V call is TRBV5-1, the J call TRBJ1-1, with 9 bases that match TRBD1. CDR3 length equals 15 residues. The junction had 4 bases not matched to a gene; V was cut back by 0 bases and J by 4 bases. CDR1 is SGHRS and CDR2 is YFSETQ in the germline V gene. As DNA, the CDR3 is TGCGCCAGCAGCTTGGGAGACAGGGGGAGCACTGAAGCTTTCTTT. This encodes CASSLGDRGSTEAFF.

This clone was counted a single time. J is TRBJ2-3 and V is TRBV9; D unresolved. This CDR3 is 14 amino acids long. The V end was cut by 4 bases, the J end by 4 bases, with 13 bases between. Germline-derived CDR1 and CDR2 are SGDLS and YYNGEE. The CDR3 DNA reads as TGTGCCAGCAGCTCCCCCCCGGCAGCAGATACGCAGTATTTT. Translated, it gives CASSSPPAADTQYF.